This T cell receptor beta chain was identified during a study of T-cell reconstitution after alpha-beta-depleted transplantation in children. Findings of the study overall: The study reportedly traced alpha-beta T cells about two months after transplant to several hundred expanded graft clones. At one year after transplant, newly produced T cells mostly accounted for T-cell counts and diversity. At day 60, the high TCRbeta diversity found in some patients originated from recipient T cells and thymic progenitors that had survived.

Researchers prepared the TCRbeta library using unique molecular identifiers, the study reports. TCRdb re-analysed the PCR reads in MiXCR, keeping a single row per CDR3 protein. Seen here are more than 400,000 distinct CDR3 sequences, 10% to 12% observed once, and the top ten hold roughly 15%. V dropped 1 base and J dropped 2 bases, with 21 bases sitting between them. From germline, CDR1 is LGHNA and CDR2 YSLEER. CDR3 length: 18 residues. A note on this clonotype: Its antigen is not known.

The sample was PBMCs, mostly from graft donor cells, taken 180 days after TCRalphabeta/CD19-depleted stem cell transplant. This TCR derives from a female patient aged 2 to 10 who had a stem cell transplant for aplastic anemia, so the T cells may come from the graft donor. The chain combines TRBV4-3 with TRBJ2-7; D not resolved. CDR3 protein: CASSQVTSGRISPYEQYF. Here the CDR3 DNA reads TGCGCCAGCAGCCAAGTTACTTCCGGGCGTATTTCGCCCTACGAGCAGTACTTC.